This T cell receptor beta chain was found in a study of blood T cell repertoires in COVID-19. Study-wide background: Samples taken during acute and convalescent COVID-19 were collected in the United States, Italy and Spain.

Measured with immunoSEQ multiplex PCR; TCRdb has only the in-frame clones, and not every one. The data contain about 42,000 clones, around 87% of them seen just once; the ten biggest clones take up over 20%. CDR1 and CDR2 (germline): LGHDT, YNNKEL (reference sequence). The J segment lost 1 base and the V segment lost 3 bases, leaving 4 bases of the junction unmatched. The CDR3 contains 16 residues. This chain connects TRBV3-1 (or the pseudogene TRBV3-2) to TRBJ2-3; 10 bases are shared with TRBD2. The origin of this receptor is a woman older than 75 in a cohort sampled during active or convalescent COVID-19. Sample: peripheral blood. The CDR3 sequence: CASSQGLATGTDTQYF. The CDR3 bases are TGTGCCAGCAGCCAGGGACTAGCGACGGGCACAGATACGCAGTATTTT.